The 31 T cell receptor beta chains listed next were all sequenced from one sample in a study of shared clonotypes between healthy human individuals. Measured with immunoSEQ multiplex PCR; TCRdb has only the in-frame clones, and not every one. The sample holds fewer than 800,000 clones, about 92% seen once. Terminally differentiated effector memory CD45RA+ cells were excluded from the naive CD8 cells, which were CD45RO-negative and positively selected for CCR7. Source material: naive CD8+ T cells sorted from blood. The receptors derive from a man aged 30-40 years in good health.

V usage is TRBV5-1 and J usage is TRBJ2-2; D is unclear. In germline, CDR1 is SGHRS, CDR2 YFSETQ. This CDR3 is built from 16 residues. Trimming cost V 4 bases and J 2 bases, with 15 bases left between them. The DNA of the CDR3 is TGCGCCAGCAGCACTGCGGACCGTAGAAACACCGGGGAGCTGTTTTTT. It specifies CASSTADRRNTGELFF. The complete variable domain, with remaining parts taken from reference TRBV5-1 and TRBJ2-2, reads KAGVTQTPRYLIKTRGQQVTLSCSPISGHRSVSWYQQTPGQGLQFLFEYFSETQRNKGNFPGRFSGRQFSNSRSEMNVSTLELGDSALYLCASSTADRRNTGELFFGEGSRLTVL.

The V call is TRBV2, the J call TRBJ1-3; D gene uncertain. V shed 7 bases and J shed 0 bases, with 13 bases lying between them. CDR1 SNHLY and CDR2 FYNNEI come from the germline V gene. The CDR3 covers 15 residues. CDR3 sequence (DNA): TGTGCCAGCATGGGCTCCCTTCTCTCTGGAAACACCATATATTTT. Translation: CASMGSLLSGNTIYF. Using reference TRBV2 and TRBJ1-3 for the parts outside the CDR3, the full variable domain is EPEVTQTPSHQVTQMGQEVILRCVPISNHLYFYWYRQILGQKVEFLVSFYNNEISEKSEIFDDQFSVERPDGSNFTLKIRSTKLEDSAMYFCASMGSLLSGNTIYFGEGSWLTVV.

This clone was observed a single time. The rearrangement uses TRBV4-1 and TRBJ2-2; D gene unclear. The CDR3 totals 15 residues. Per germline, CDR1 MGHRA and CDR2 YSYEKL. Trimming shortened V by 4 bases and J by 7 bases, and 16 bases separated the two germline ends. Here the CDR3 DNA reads TGCGCCAGCAGCCTCGGGCCCGGATATGACGGGGAGCTGTTTTTT. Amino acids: CASSLGPGYDGELFF.

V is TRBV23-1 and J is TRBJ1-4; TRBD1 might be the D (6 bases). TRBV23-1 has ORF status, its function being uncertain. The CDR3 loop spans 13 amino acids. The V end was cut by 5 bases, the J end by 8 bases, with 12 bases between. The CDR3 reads CASSGTGNEKLFF. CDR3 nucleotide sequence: TGCGCCAGCAGTGGAACAGGGAACGAAAAACTGTTTTTT.

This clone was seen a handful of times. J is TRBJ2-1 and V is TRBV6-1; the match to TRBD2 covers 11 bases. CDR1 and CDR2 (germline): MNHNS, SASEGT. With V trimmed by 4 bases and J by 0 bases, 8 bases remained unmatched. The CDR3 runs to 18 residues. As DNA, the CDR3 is TGTGCCAGCAGTGGACTAGCGGGACCCATTAGCTCCTACAATGAGCAGTTCTTC. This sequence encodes CASSGLAGPISSYNEQFF.

For the CDR3, the DNA is TGCAGCGTTGGGACTAGCGGGAGGTATACGCAGTATTTT. It is translated as CSVGTSGRYTQYF. The chain combines TRBV29-1 with TRBJ2-3, with 14 bases lining up with TRBD2. V gave up 4 bases and J gave up 7 bases; unmatched junction bases: 1. The CDR3 contains 13 residues. Per the germline V gene, CDR1 is SQVTM and CDR2 is ANQGSEA.

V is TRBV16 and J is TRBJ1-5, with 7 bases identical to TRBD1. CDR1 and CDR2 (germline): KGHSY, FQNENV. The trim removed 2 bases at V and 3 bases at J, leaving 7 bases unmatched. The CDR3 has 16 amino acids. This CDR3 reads CASSQGSGQINQPQHF. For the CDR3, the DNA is TGTGCCAGCAGCCAAGGGTCGGGACAGATCAATCAGCCCCAGCATTTT.

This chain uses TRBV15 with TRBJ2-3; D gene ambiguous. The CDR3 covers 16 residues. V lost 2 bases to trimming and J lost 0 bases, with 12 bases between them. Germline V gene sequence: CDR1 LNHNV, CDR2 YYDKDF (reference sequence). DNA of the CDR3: TGTGCCACCAGCAGACCCCCTGAGGTTAGCACAGATACGCAGTATTTT. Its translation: CATSRPPEVSTDTQYF.

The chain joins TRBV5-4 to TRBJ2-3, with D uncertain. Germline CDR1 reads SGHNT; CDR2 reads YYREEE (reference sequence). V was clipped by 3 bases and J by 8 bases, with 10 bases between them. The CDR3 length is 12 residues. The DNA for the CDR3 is TGTGCCAGCAGCTCCGGCCCGGCTACGCAGTATTTT. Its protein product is CASSSGPATQYF.

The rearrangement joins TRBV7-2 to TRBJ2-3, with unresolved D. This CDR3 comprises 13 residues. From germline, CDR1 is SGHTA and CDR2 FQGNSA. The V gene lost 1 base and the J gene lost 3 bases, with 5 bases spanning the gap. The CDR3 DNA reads TGTGCCAGCAGCTTAGGGGGAACAGATACGCAGTATTTT. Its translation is CASSLGGTDTQYF.

CDR3 bases: TGTGCCAGCAGCTCATTTCTGGGTGAACAAGAGACCCAGTACTTC. Its translation is CASSSFLGEQETQYF. The V and J genes are TRBV7-8 and TRBJ2-5, with no clear D. This CDR3 has 15 amino acids. V was pared by 4 bases and J by 2 bases, with 14 bases between. Germline V gene sequence: CDR1 SGHVS, CDR2 FQNEAQ.

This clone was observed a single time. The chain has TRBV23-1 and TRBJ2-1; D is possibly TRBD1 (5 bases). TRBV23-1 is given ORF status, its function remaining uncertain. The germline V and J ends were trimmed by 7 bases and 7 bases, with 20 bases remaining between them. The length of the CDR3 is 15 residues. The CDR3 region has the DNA TGCGCCAGCATTAAATCAGGGTTGGCGAAAAATGAGCAGTTCTTC. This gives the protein CASIKSGLAKNEQFF.

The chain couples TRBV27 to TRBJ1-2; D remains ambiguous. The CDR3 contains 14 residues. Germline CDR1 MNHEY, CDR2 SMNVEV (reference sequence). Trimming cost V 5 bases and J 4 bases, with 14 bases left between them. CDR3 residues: CASSRVGEIYGYTF. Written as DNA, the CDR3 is TGTGCCAGCAGTCGGGTCGGGGAAATCTATGGCTACACCTTC.

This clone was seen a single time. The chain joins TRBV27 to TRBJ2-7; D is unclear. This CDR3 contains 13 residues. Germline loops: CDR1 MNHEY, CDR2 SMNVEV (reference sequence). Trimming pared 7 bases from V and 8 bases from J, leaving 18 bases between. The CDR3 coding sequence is TGTGCCAGCACCGGCAGTGAAGGGCTGAAGCAGTACTTC. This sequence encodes CASTGSEGLKQYF.

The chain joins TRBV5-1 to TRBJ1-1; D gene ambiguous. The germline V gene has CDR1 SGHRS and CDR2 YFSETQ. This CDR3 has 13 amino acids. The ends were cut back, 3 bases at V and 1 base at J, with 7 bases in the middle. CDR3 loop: CASSWDTNTEAFF. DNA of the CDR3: TGCGCCAGCAGCTGGGATACGAACACTGAAGCTTTCTTT.

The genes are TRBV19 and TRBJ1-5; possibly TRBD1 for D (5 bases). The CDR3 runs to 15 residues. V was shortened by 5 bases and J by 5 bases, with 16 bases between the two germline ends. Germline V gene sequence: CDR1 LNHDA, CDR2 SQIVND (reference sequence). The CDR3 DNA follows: TGTGCCAGTAGTGACACGACAGTGAGTTATCAGCCCCAGCATTTT. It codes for CASSDTTVSYQPQHF.

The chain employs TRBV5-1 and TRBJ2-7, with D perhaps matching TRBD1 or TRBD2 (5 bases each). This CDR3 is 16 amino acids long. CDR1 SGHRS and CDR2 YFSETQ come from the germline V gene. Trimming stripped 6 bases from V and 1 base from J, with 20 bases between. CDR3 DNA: TGCGCCAGCACCCTTGGAAGAGGGGCCGGGTCCTACGAGCAGTACTTC. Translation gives CASTLGRGAGSYEQYF.

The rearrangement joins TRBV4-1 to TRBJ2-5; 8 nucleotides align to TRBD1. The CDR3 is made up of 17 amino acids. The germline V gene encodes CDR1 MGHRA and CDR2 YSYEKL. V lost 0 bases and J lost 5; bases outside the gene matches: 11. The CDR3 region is CASSQDGVGTGGETQYF. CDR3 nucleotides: TGCGCCAGCAGCCAAGATGGGGTAGGAACAGGGGGGGAGACCCAGTACTTC.

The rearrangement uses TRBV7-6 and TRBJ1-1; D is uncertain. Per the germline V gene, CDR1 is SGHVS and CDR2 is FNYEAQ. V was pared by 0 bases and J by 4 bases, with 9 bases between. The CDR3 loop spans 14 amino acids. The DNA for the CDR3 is TGTGCCAGCAGCTTAGCCGCCGGTGGCACTGAAGCTTTCTTT. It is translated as CASSLAAGGTEAFF.

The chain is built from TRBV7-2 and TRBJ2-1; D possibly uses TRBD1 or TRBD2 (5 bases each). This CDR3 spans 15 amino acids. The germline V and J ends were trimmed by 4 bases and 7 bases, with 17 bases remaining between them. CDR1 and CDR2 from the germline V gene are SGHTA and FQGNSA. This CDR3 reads CASSYRDLIKNEQFF. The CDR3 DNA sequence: TGTGCCAGCAGCTACCGGGACCTGATAAAGAATGAGCAGTTCTTC.

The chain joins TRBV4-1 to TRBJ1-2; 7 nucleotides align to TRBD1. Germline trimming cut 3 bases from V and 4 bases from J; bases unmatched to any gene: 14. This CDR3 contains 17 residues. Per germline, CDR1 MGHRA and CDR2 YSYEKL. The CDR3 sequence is CASSHPPGGGGSYGYTF. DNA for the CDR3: TGCGCCAGCAGCCACCCACCTGGGGGAGGGGGCAGCTATGGCTACACCTTC.

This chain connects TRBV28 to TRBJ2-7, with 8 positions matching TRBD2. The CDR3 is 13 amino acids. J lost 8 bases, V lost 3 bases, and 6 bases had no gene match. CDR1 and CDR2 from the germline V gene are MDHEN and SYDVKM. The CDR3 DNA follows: TGTGCCAGCAGTTTCCGGCGGGGGGACAAGCAGTACTTC. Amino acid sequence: CASSFRRGDKQYF.

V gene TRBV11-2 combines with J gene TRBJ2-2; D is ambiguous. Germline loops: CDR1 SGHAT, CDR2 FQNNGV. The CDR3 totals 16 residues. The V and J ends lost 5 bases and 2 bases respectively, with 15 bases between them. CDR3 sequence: CASSHLGLKNTGELFF. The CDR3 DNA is TGTGCCAGCAGCCACCTTGGCCTAAAAAACACCGGGGAGCTGTTTTTT.

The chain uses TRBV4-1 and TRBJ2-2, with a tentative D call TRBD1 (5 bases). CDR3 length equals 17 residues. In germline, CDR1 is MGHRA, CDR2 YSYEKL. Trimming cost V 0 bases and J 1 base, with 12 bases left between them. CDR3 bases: TGCGCCAGCAGCCAAGATGCTCTGACAGAGAACACCGGGGAGCTGTTTTTT. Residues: CASSQDALTENTGELFF.

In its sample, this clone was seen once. CDR3 region: CASSKGLAGEWWQFF. The CDR3 DNA reads as TGCGCCAGCAGCAAGGGACTAGCGGGAGAGTGGTGGCAGTTCTTC. V is TRBV5-1 and J is TRBJ2-1; 14 bases fit TRBD2. The CDR3 covers 15 residues. Germline CDR1 SGHRS, CDR2 YFSETQ. V lost 4 bases, J lost 12 bases, and 9 bases stayed unmatched.

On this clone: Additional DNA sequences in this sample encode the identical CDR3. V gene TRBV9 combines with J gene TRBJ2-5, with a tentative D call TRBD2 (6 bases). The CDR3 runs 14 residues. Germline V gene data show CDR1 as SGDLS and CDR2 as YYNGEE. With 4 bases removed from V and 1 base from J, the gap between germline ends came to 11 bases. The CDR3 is CASSPRGGQETQYF. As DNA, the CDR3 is TGTGCCAGCAGCCCCCGGGGAGGCCAAGAGACCCAGTACTTC. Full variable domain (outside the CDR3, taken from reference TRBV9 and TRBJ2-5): DSGVTQTPKHLITATGQRVTLRCSPRSGDLSVYWYQQSLDQGLQFLIQYYNGEERAKGNILERFSAQQFPDLHSELNLSSLELGDSALYFCASSPRGGQETQYFGPGTRLLVL.

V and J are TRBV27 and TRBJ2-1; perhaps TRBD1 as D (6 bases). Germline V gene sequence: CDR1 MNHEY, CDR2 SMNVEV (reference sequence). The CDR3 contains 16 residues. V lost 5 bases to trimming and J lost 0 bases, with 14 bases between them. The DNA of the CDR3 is TGTGCCAGCAGTACGAGGACAGAGAGCTCCTACAATGAGCAGTTCTTC. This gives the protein CASSTRTESSYNEQFF.

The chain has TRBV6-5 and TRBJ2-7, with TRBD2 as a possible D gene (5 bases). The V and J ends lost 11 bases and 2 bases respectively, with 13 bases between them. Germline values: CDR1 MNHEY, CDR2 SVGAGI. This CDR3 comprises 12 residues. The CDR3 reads CAHKREPYEQYF. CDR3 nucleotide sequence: TGTGCCCATAAACGGGAACCCTACGAGCAGTACTTC.

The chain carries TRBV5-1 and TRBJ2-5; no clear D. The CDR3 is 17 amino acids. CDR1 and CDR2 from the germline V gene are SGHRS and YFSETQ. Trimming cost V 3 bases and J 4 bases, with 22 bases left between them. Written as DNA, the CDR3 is TGCGCCAGCAGCTCCACAAACCGCGGCCAGCGTGGAGAGACCCAGTACTTC. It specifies CASSSTNRGQRGETQYF.

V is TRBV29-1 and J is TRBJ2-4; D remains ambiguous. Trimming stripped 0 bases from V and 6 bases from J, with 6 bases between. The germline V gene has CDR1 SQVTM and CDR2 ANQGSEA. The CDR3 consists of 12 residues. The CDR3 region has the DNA TGCAGCGTTGAAGATAACGGAAACATTCAGTACTTC. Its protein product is CSVEDNGNIQYF.

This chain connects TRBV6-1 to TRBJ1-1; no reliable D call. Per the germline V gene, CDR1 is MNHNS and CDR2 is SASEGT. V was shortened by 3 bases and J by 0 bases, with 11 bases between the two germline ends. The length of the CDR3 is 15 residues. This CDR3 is CASSDGLGMNTEAFF. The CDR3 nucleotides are TGTGCCAGCAGTGACGGGTTAGGTATGAACACTGAAGCTTTCTTT.